The subject of this entry is one T cell receptor (beta chain). Germline CDR1 reads LNHDA; CDR2 reads SQIVND (reference sequence). This CDR3 comprises 16 residues. Trimming left V 3 bases short and J 1 base short, with 15 bases between. This sample stems from a study of blood T cell repertoires in COVID-19. For the study at large: The United States, Italy and Spain provided the acute and convalescent COVID-19 samples. From T cells, B-cell-depleted T cells, or PBMCs came the material, which was cDNA or gDNA.

As handled by the study authors: Amplified reference gene primers provided the basis for estimating nucleated cell counts. Data came from immunoSEQ multiplex PCR; TCRdb stores just in-frame clones and leaves some out. That table furnishes V, J and clone size, whereas the DNA furnished D and trimming. The table shows about 99,000 clones, with more than 80% occurring only once. Sequencing was done on a sample of peripheral blood. The sequence was collected from a man aged 55 to 70 with acute or convalescent COVID-19. The chain joins TRBV19 to TRBJ1-2; D perhaps matches TRBD1 (5 bases). The CDR3 coding sequence is TGTGCCAGTAGTATTTTAATCGCAGGGATTAACTATGGCTACACCTTC. Translated, it gives CASSILIAGINYGYTF.